This T cell receptor beta chain was obtained from a study of blood T cells in healthy people across ages. Study-level points and caveats: As age increased, TCR beta diversity per million T cells fell in a roughly linear fashion.

No fewer than 6 micrograms of total RNA were isolated from every sample. As regards this clonotype: Antigen unknown.

A second roughly 6 to 11 cycle PCR used barcoded and J-beta primers. Every single cDNA molecule received a tag from a template-switch adaptor with 12 random nucleotides. Each of the samples gave a minimum of 2.5 million paired-end reads that contained CDR3. One entry per CDR3 protein results from TCRdb running MiXCR on the 5' RACE reads. The sample lists about 1.5 million distinct CDR3 sequences, 35% to 45% occurring once. Source material: blood. This sequence was found in a woman aged 18-29 years in good health.

The CDR3 region has the DNA TGCAGTGCTAGAGCGGGAGGGCGAAGCCAAGAGACCCAGTACTTC. As protein: CSARAGGRSQETQYF. The V call is TRBV20-1, the J call TRBJ2-5, with TRBD2 identical over 8 bases. Germline values: CDR1 DFQATT, CDR2 SNEGSKA (reference sequence). The CDR3 covers 15 residues. The J segment lost 1 base and the V segment lost 1 base, leaving 5 bases of the junction unmatched.